The rows below give T cell receptor beta chains drawn from one sample of a study of T cells in Graves' hyperthyroidism and ophthalmopathy. TCRdb recomputed calls from the multiplex PCR reads with MiXCR, one row per CDR3 protein. The table has more than 600,000 distinct CDR3 sequences, about a sixth seen once. Sequenced: blood. These receptors all come from a man younger than 30 with Graves' hyperthyroidism. Both conserved end residues are part of each CDR3. Each record gives: J gene, D gene, V gene, clone size, CDR3 DNA, CDR3 protein. D genes are given only for firm matches. Not all rows give a size; the values are once, few, many and, for expanded clones, a class.

>TRBJ2-3|-|TRBV20-1|few
TGCAGTGCTCCAGAGGCCCGCACAGATACGCAGTATTTT
CSAPEARTDTQYF
>TRBJ2-5|-|TRBV6-1|many
TGTGCCAGCAGTTCAAACCCTCCCGGGACCCAGTACTTC
CASSSNPPGTQYF
>TRBJ2-7|TRBD1|TRBV2|few
TGTGCCAGCAGCCGCTCAACAGGGGGCTCCTACGAGCAGTACTTC
CASSRSTGGSYEQYF
>TRBJ2-5|-|TRBV7-9|many
TGTGCCAGCAGGGATAAGGACAGCTCACAGTACTTC
CASRDKDSSQYF
>TRBJ2-7|TRBD1|TRBV7-9|few
TGTGCCAGCAGCCACCGGGACAGGAACTACGAGCAGTACTTC
CASSHRDRNYEQYF
>TRBJ1-2|-|TRBV11-3|many
TGTGCCAGCAGCGACGGGCCGTCCTATGGCTACACCTTC
CASSDGPSYGYTF
>TRBJ2-7|TRBD2|TRBV6-1|-
TGTGCCAGCATGGTAACTAGCGGAGCTTACGAGCAGTACTTC
CASMVTSGAYEQYF
>TRBJ2-5|-|TRBV18|many
TGTGCCAGCTCAACTAATGGGCAAGAGACCCAGTACTTC
CASSTNGQETQYF
>TRBJ2-5|-|TRBV18|many
TGTGCCAGCTCACCCAGAAACCTCGCGGAGACCCAGTACTTC
CASSPRNLAETQYF
>TRBJ1-1|-|TRBV28|many
TGTGCCAGCAGGACCGGGACGAGAGAAGCTTTCTTT
CASRTGTREAFF
>TRBJ2-1|TRBD2|TRBV2|many
TGTGCCAGCACTGAAAGCTGGACTAGCGGGACCTCCACCAGTGAGCAGTTCTTC
CASTESWTSGTSTSEQFF
>TRBJ2-1|-|TRBV9|few
TGTGCCAGCAGCGTAGGAAGGGGGAGCTCCTACAATGAGCAGTTCTTC
CASSVGRGSSYNEQFF
>TRBJ2-3|TRBD2|TRBV19|-
TGTGCCACAAGACTAGCGGGAGATACGCAGTATTTT
CATRLAGDTQYF
>TRBJ2-7|-|TRBV12-3/TRBV12-4|-
TGTGCCAGCAGGGACTCCCACTCCTACGAGCAGTACTTC
CASRDSHSYEQYF
>TRBJ2-1|TRBD2|TRBV20-1|many
TGCAGTGCTTTTCCAGGACTAGCGGGAGGGCCCAATGAGCAGTTCTTC
CSAFPGLAGGPNEQFF
>TRBJ2-1|TRBD2|TRBV12-3/TRBV12-4|-
TGTGCCAGCAGTCTAACCAAGAAGCGGGAGGCTATCCAATGGTCCTCCTACAATGAGCAGTTCTTC
CASSLTKKREAIQWSSYNEQFF
>TRBJ1-1|TRBD1|TRBV18|many
TGTGCCAGCTCACCGCGGGACAGGGGCCCAATGAACACTGAAGCTTTCTTT
CASSPRDRGPMNTEAFF
>TRBJ1-4|TRBD1|TRBV28|few
TGTGCCAGCAGTTTACCCCGGGACAGGGGGAATGAAAAACTGTTTTTT
CASSLPRDRGNEKLFF
>TRBJ2-5|-|TRBV28|many
TGTGCCAGCAGTTTTGGTTTCGAAGAGACCCAGTACTTC
CASSFGFEETQYF
>TRBJ2-5|-|TRBV12-3/TRBV12-4|many
TGTGCCAGCAGTCCTCGGGACGGAGAGACCCAGTACTTC
CASSPRDGETQYF
>TRBJ2-7|-|TRBV29-1|-
TGCAGCGTTGTGTTTGGGGTCGAGCAGTACTTC
CSVVFGVEQYF
>TRBJ2-5|TRBD1|TRBV6-1|-
TGTGCCAGCAGTGCCCTCCCTCAGGGGGCGTGGGGAGAGACCCAGTACTTC
CASSALPQGAWGETQYF
>TRBJ2-1|-|TRBV12-3/TRBV12-4|-
TGTGCCAGCGTTGCGGGCTCCGCTCCCTACAATGAGCAGTTCTTC
CASVAGSAPYNEQFF
>TRBJ2-1|-|TRBV15|-
TGTGCCACCAGCAGAGATTTGAACAGGAGGTTCTTC
CATSRDLNRRFF
>TRBJ2-3|-|TRBV2|many
TGTGCCAGCACGAAGGGGAGGAACACAGATACGCAGTATTTT
CASTKGRNTDTQYF
>TRBJ2-5|-|TRBV27|many
TGTGCCAGCAGTTTATGGGGTCGGGGGGAGACCCAGTACTTC
CASSLWGRGETQYF
>TRBJ2-7|-|TRBV2|many
TGTGCCAGCGCTCGTGTGACCAGCTCCTACGAGCAGTACTTC
CASARVTSSYEQYF
>TRBJ2-7|-|TRBV14|few
TGTGCCAGCAGCCAAGGGTCAGGGGTGACCTTGGAGCAGTACTTC
CASSQGSGVTLEQYF